These 23 T cell receptor beta chains were all obtained from the same sample, sequenced in a study of untreated major depressive disorder (dated by TCRdb to the late 2010s). Library method: the immunoSEQ multiplex PCR assay. TCRdb took this table from immuneACCESS and kept in-frame rearrangements with V and J called. Such tables lack part of the clones; where checked against another copy, unresolved V genes explain under half of the gap, and the rest is unexplained. The sample records just over 20,000 clones, around 87% of which are singletons. The ten largest clones capture 5.1% of the sample. The sequencing input was CD4+ T cells from PBMCs. The source is a woman aged 25 to 39 in good health.

The rearrangement links TRBV7-2 to TRBJ2-5, with 8 bases lining up with TRBD1. Germline V gene lookup returns CDR1 SGHTA and CDR2 FQGNSA. The length of the CDR3 is 15 residues. The V segment lost 6 bases and the J segment 5 bases; nucleotides outside the gene matches: 11. The DNA of the CDR3 is TGTGCCAGCAGTGCCCAGGGACAGGCTGGGGAGACCCAGTACTTC. It is translated as CASSAQGQAGETQYF.

The chain combines TRBV28 with TRBJ1-2, with a tentative D call TRBD1 (6 bases). The germline V gene has CDR1 MDHEN and CDR2 SYDVKM. Trimming cost V 3 bases and J 5 bases, with 10 bases left between them. CDR3 length: 13 residues. CDR3: CASSFPGTYGYTF. CDR3 DNA: TGTGCCAGCAGTTTCCCAGGGACATATGGCTACACCTTC.

V and J are TRBV6-5 and TRBJ2-1; TRBD1 agrees at 11 bases. CDR3 size: 14 residues. V shed 6 bases, J shed 5 bases, and the junction held 3 bases outside the gene matches. From germline, CDR1 is MNHEY and CDR2 SVGAGI. In DNA, the CDR3 is TGTGCCAGCAGGGAGGGACAGGGGGACAATGAGCAGTTCTTC. This codes for CASREGQGDNEQFF.

The sample holds a few counts of this clone. The chain links TRBV19 to TRBJ2-5, with TRBD2 matching over 8 bases. CDR1 and CDR2 (germline): LNHDA, SQIVND (reference sequence). J lost 2 bases, V lost 6 bases, and 8 bases had no gene match. CDR3 size: 15 residues. The CDR3, as DNA: TGTGCCAGTAGCCCCTGGGCGGGGGGTCAAGAGACCCAGTACTTC. It translates to CASSPWAGGQETQYF.

The chain is built from TRBV2 and TRBJ2-7; D perhaps matches TRBD2 (6 bases). The V and J ends lost 6 bases and 6 bases respectively, with 15 bases between them. CDR3 length: 13 residues. CDR1 and CDR2 from the germline V gene are SNHLY and FYNNEI. The DNA of the CDR3 is TGTGCCAGCAGAGCGGGTTCAACCCTCGAGCAGTACTTC. It codes for CASRAGSTLEQYF.

The chain carries TRBV7-2 and TRBJ1-1, with 8 bases identical to TRBD1. The J segment lost 0 bases and the V segment lost 2 bases, leaving 5 bases of the junction unmatched. This CDR3 contains 16 residues. Germline assignment: CDR1 SGHTA and CDR2 FQGNSA. Written as DNA, the CDR3 is TGTGCCAGCAGCTTATGGCAGGGGGCGATGAACACTGAAGCTTTCTTT. It codes for CASSLWQGAMNTEAFF.

This rearrangement joins TRBV6-6 to TRBJ2-7; 8 bases fit TRBD1. Germline CDR1 is MNHNY and CDR2 is SVGAGI (reference sequence). V gave up 3 bases and J gave up 5 bases; unmatched junction bases: 6. The CDR3 has 14 amino acids. CDR3 amino acids: CASSYTGGSNEQYF. Written as DNA, the CDR3 is TGTGCCAGCAGTTATACAGGGGGGAGTAACGAGCAGTACTTC.

The chain combines TRBV6-6 with TRBJ2-3; D gene unclear. The CDR3 contains 15 residues. Per germline, CDR1 MNHNY and CDR2 SVGAGI (reference sequence). The V and J ends lost 0 bases and 0 bases respectively, with 7 bases between them. For the CDR3, the DNA is TGTGCCAGCAGTTACTCATTCGGAAGCACAGATACGCAGTATTTT. Protein product: CASSYSFGSTDTQYF.

The chain uses TRBV6-1 and TRBJ1-1; 8 bases map to TRBD1. The CDR3 totals 14 residues. Per germline, CDR1 MNHNS and CDR2 SASEGT. V shed 4 bases and J 3 bases; nucleotides not matched to a gene: 4. CDR3 nucleotide sequence: TGTGCCAGCAGTGCGGACAGGGCTGACACTGAAGCTTTCTTT. This codes for CASSADRADTEAFF.

The table lists this clone with a count of one. This rearrangement joins TRBV5-3 to TRBJ1-4; TRBD1 matches 7 bases. TRBV5-3 carries the ORF label, with uncertain function. This CDR3 contains 16 residues. Trimming at V came to 2 bases and at J to 0 bases, leaving 4 bases not matched to a gene. The CDR3 DNA reads TGTGCCAGAAGCTTCTCCACAGGGGCAACTAATGAAAAACTGTTTTTT. Its translation: CARSFSTGATNEKLFF.

This rearrangement joins TRBV28 to TRBJ2-7; D unclear. V was clipped by 5 bases and J by 0 bases, with 5 bases between them. The CDR3 spans 12 residues. Germline-derived CDR1 and CDR2 are MDHEN and SYDVKM. The CDR3 DNA reads as TGTGCCAGCAGTATGAGCTCCTACGAGCAGTACTTC. Its translation is CASSMSSYEQYF.

The genes are TRBV9 and TRBJ2-3, with 11 bases lining up with TRBD2. The CDR3 covers 14 residues. Germline values: CDR1 SGDLS, CDR2 YYNGEE. The V and J ends lost 4 bases and 5 bases, in that order; junction bases with no gene match: 3. The CDR3 is CASSYGTSGDTQYF. CDR3 nucleotides: TGTGCCAGCAGCTACGGGACTAGCGGAGATACGCAGTATTTT.

This chain uses TRBV29-1 with TRBJ1-5; D possibly corresponds to TRBD1 (5 bases). Germline values: CDR1 SQVTM, CDR2 ANQGSEA. This CDR3 has 11 amino acids. CDR3 amino acids: CTPGGTQPQHF. DNA for the CDR3: TGCACGCCGGGGGGGACTCAGCCCCAGCATTTT.

The chain couples TRBV5-4 to TRBJ2-1, with 11 bases identical to TRBD2. Germline CDR1 reads SGHNT; CDR2 reads YYREEE (reference sequence). The CDR3 length is 16 residues. After removal of 3 bases from V and 4 bases from J, the junction contained 6 bases not matched to a gene. The CDR3, as DNA: TGTGCCAGCAGCTCCTGGACTAGCGGGTTATACAATGAGCAGTTCTTC. Encoded protein: CASSSWTSGLYNEQFF.

The chain uses TRBV6-5 and TRBJ1-2; D is unresolved. V lost 6 bases to trimming and J lost 7 bases, with 21 bases between them. CDR3 length: 15 residues. Germline lookup yields CDR1 MNHEY and CDR2 SVGAGI. CDR3 in amino acids: CASRLRVMISGGYTF. DNA for the CDR3: TGTGCCAGCAGGCTCCGGGTCATGATATCGGGTGGCTACACCTTC.

V gene TRBV30 combines with J gene TRBJ1-2; 7 bases agree with TRBD1. Germline V gene sequence: CDR1 GTSNPN, CDR2 SVGIG (reference sequence). The V gene end was trimmed by 2 bases and the J gene end by 5 bases; junction bases not matched to a gene: 5. The CDR3 consists of 13 residues. This chain's CDR3 is CAWSRQGGYGYTF. The CDR3, as DNA: TGTGCCTGGAGTAGGCAGGGGGGTTATGGCTACACCTTC.

The DNA of the CDR3 is TGTGCCAGCAGCTATGGGAGATTCTACGAGCAGTACTTC. Translated, it gives CASSYGRFYEQYF. V is TRBV7-2 and J is TRBJ2-7; weak D call: TRBD2 (5 bases). CDR3 size: 13 residues. The V end was cut by 4 bases, the J end by 3 bases, with 10 bases between. CDR1 is SGHTA, CDR2 FQGNSA, per germline.

This clone was detected once. DNA of the CDR3: TGCGCCAGCAGTCAATCCTCCTCCTACGAGCAGTACTTC. It specifies CASSQSSSYEQYF. The chain joins TRBV23-1 to TRBJ2-7; D unclear. TRBV23-1 is marked as an open reading frame, function uncertain. The CDR3 runs to 13 residues. V was clipped by 0 bases and J by 0 bases, with 3 bases between them.

V is TRBV4-3 and J is TRBJ1-4; 7 bases fit TRBD1. With 0 bases clipped from V and 7 bases from J, the junction kept 8 bases outside the gene matches. The CDR3 length is 16 residues. Germline loops: CDR1 LGHNA, CDR2 YSLEER. CDR3 in amino acids: CASSQEQGSISEKLFF. CDR3 DNA sequence: TGCGCCAGCAGCCAAGAACAGGGGAGTATTAGTGAAAAACTGTTTTTT.

This chain connects TRBV7-9 to TRBJ2-7, with 14 nucleotides matching TRBD2. Trimming at V came to 4 bases and at J to 2 bases, leaving 10 bases not matched to a gene. Germline V CDR1 and CDR2: SEHNR, FQNEAQ (reference sequence). The length of the CDR3 is 18 residues. In nucleotides, the CDR3 is TGTGCCAGCAGCTCCCGGACTAGCGGGGGGAGAACAACCTACGAGCAGTACTTC. Protein: CASSSRTSGGRTTYEQYF.

The V and J genes are TRBV10-3 and TRBJ2-3; D might be TRBD2 (6 bases). Per germline, CDR1 ENHRY and CDR2 SYGVKD. V gave up 7 bases and J gave up 5 bases, with 16 bases separating them. The CDR3 sequence is 14 residues long. CDR3 DNA: TGTGCCATCAATCCGCGGGGCCCCCTAGATACGCAGTATTTT. This gives the protein CAINPRGPLDTQYF.

The DNA of the CDR3 is TGTGCCAGCAGGCCTCTGACAGGGGAGGCGGACACTGAAGCTTTCTTT. This translates into CASRPLTGEADTEAFF. The V call is TRBV11-2, the J call TRBJ1-1, with 8 bases that match TRBD1. Germline trimming cut 6 bases from V and 3 bases from J; bases unmatched to any gene: 12. CDR3 length: 16 amino acids. CDR1 and CDR2 (germline): SGHAT, FQNNGV. Combining the CDR3 with reference TRBV11-2 and TRBJ1-1 gives the whole variable domain EAGVAQSPRYKIIEKRQSVAFWCNPISGHATLYWYQQILGQGPKLLIQFQNNGVVDDSQLPKDRFSAERLKGVDSTLKIQPAKLEDSAVYLCASRPLTGEADTEAFFGQGTRLTVV.

The rearrangement uses TRBV19 and TRBJ1-1; no definite D call. V gave up 6 bases and J gave up 0 bases, with 2 bases separating them. This CDR3 contains 11 residues. CDR1 is LNHDA and CDR2 is SQIVND in the germline V gene (reference sequence). The chain's CDR3 is CASRLNTEAFF. DNA for the CDR3: TGTGCCAGTAGATTGAACACTGAAGCTTTCTTT. Supplemented by reference TRBV19 and TRBJ1-1, the full variable domain reads DGGITQSPKYLFRKEGQNVTLSCEQNLNHDAMYWYRQDPGQGLRLIYYSQIVNDFQKGDIAEGYSVSREKKESFPLTVTSAQKNPTAFYLCASRLNTEAFFGQGTRLTVV.